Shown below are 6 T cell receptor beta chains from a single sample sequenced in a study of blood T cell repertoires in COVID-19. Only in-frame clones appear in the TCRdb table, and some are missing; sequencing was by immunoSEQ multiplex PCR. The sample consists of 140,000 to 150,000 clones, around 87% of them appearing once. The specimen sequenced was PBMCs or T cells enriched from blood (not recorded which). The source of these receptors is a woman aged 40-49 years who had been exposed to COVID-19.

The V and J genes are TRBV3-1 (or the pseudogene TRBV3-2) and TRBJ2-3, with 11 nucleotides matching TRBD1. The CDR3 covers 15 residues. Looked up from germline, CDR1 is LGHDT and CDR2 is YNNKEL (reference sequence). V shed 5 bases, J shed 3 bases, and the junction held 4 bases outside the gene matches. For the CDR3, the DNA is TGTGCCAGCAGCGGGGGACAGGGGGGGACAGATACGCAGTATTTT. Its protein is CASSGGQGGTDTQYF.

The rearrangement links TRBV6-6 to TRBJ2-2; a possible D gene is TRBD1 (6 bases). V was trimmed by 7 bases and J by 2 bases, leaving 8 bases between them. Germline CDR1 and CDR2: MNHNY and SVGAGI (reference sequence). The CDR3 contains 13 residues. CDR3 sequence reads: CASTGANTGELFF. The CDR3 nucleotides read TGTGCCAGCACAGGGGCTAACACCGGGGAGCTGTTTTTT.

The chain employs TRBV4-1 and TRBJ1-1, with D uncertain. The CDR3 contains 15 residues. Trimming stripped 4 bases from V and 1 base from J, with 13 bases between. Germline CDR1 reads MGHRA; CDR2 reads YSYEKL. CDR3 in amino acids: CASSLLGGKNTEAFF. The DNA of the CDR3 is TGCGCCAGCAGCCTACTGGGAGGTAAGAACACTGAAGCTTTCTTT.

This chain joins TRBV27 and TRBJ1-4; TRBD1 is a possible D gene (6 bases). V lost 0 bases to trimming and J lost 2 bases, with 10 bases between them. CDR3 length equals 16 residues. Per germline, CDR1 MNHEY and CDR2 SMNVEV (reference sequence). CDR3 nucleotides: TGTGCCAGCAGTTTATCTCGGGGGGGCACTAATGAAAAACTGTTTTTT. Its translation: CASSLSRGGTNEKLFF.

CDR3 amino acids: CASRSSGSGRTGELFF. DNA of the CDR3: TGTGCCAGCAGGTCGTCCGGGAGCGGGAGAACCGGGGAGCTGTTTTTT. The chain links TRBV5-4 to TRBJ2-2, with 8 bases that match TRBD2. The V gene end was trimmed by 5 bases and the J gene end by 5 bases; junction bases not matched to a gene: 11. Germline-derived CDR1 and CDR2 are SGHNT and YYREEE (reference sequence). This CDR3 is 16 amino acids long.

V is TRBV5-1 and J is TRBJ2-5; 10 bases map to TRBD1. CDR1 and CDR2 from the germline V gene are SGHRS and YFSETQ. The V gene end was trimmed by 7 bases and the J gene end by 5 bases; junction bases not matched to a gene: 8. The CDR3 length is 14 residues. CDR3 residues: CASSRQGAFETQYF. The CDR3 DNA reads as TGCGCCAGCTCAAGACAGGGGGCTTTTGAGACCCAGTACTTC.